This T cell receptor beta chain was observed in a study of early T cells in non-severe SARS-CoV-2 infection. Study details: Whole-blood bulk RNA, unsorted, was sequenced, and chains were unpaired.

There are a few counts of this clonotype. Its antigen is currently unknown. Broader study findings: Reliance on VDJdb matching favored anti-spike CD8 responses; private and CD4 specificities were missed.

Unique molecular identifiers tagged individual cDNA molecules. TCRdb reprocessed the 5' RACE reads via MiXCR and lists one record per CDR3 protein. The data hold approximately 20,000 distinct CDR3 sequences, with 4% observed a single time. Germline V lookup: CDR1 MRHNA, CDR2 SNTAGT. Losses at the gene ends were 5 bases for V and 0 bases for J; bases not matched to a gene: 1. This CDR3 is 14 amino acids long. This TCR came from an adult who was a healthcare worker with PCR-confirmed SARS-CoV-2 infection or an uninfected control (not recorded which). The chain employs TRBV6-4 and TRBJ2-1; 7 nucleotides align to TRBD1. The specimen was whole blood. This CDR3 reads CASSRDSSYNEQFF. CDR3 nucleotides: TGTGCCAGCAGTCGGGACAGCTCCTACAATGAGCAGTTCTTC.